This T cell receptor beta chain was sequenced for a study of Ad26.COV2.S vaccination and SARS-CoV-2 variants. Profiling relied on immunoSEQ multiplex PCR, and the TCRdb table lists in-frame clones only, not all of them. Seen here are roughly 380,000 clones, 80% to 90% observed once, and the top ten hold 3% to 4%. A remark on this clone: What it binds is not known.

The treatment here: around 19 received Ad26.COV2.S at low or high dose, single or two shots; roughly five received placebo; per-sample allocation not given. Collection of samples fell on day 63 after the first vaccine or placebo injection. An Ad26 vector was used to express Wuhan-strain SARS-CoV-2 spike as the vaccine. The V and J ends lost 0 bases and 2 bases respectively, with 11 bases between them. The CDR3 loop spans 16 amino acids. CDR1 and CDR2 from the germline V gene are SGDLS and YYNGEE. Points from the study as a whole: It is possible that the TCR breadth and depth analyses underestimated the total T cell responses.

The sample here was peripheral blood, taken in a trial of Ad26.COV2.S vaccine versus placebo. The receptor was derived from a person aged 18-65 years who received the Ad26.COV2.S COVID-19 vaccine or a placebo. The J gene is TRBJ2-2, the V gene TRBV9; tentatively, D is TRBD2 (5 bases). CDR3 sequence reads: CASSVAVLENTGELFF. CDR3 sequence (DNA): TGTGCCAGCAGCGTAGCCGTACTAGAAAACACCGGGGAGCTGTTTTTT.